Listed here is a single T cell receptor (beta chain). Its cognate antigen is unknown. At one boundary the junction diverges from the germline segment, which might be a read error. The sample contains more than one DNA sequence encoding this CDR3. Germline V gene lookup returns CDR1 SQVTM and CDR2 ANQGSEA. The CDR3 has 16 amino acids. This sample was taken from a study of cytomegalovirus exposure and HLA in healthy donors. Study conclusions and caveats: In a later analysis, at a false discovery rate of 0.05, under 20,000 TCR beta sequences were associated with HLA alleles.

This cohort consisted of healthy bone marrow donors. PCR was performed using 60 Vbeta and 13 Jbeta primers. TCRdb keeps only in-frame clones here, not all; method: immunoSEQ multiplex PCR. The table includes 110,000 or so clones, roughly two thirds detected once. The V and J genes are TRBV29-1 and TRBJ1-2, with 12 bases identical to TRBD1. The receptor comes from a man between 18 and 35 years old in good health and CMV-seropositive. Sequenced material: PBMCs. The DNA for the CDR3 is TGCAGCGTAAGAGGGACAGGGGGCGCATGGGACTACGGCTACACCTTC. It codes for CSVRGTGGAWDYGYTF.